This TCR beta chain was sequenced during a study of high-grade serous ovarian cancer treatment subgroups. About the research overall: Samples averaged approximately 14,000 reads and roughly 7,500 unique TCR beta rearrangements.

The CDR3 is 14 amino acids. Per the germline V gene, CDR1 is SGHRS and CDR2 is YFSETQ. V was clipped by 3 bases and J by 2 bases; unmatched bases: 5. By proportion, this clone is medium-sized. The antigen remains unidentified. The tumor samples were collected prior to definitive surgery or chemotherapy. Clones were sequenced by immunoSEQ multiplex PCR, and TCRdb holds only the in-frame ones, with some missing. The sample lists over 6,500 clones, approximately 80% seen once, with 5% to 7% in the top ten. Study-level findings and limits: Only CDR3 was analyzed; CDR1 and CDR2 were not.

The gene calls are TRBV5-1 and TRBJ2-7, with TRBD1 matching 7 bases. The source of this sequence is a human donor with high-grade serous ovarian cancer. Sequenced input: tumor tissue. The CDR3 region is CASSYRQGPYEQYF. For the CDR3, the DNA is TGCGCCAGCAGCTACCGACAGGGACCCTACGAGCAGTACTTC.